Listed here are 23 T cell receptor beta chains from one sample, sequenced in a study of OX40 agonist ivuxolimab in advanced cancers. Data came from immunoSEQ multiplex PCR; TCRdb stores just in-frame clones and leaves some out. The sample has 98,000 or so clones, approximately 90% seen once. The sample was CD4+ or CD8+ T cells sorted from blood, taken in a trial of the OX40 agonist ivuxolimab. Receptor source: an adult with an advanced solid tumor such as melanoma, head and neck, liver or kidney cancer.

The chain combines TRBV7-9 with TRBJ1-4; no reliable D call. CDR3 size: 14 residues. Germline CDR1 SEHNR, CDR2 FQNEAQ (reference sequence). V was shortened by 4 bases and J by 4 bases, with 10 bases between the two germline ends. This CDR3 reads CASSYGINNEKLFF. The CDR3, as DNA: TGTGCCAGCAGCTATGGGATTAATAATGAAAAACTGTTTTTT.

The chain carries TRBV5-6 and TRBJ1-2, with D maybe TRBD1 (5 bases). V lost 7 bases and J lost 0, with 13 bases in between. There are 14 residues in the CDR3. Germline CDR1 is SGHDT and CDR2 is YYEEEE. This chain's CDR3 is CASGRAGANYGYTF. The CDR3 region has the DNA TGTGCCAGCGGAAGAGCGGGGGCTAACTATGGCTACACCTTC.

The rearrangement joins TRBV10-3 to TRBJ2-7; TRBD1 might be the D (5 bases). CDR1 is ENHRY and CDR2 is SYGVKD in the germline V gene. Trimming pared 6 bases from V and 2 bases from J, leaving 17 bases between. The CDR3 totals 15 residues. The CDR3 protein is CAIRDLGVNAYEQYF. The CDR3 DNA reads as TGTGCCATCAGAGACCTAGGGGTGAATGCCTACGAGCAGTACTTC.

The chain combines TRBV4-1 with TRBJ1-2; no definite D call. CDR1 and CDR2 from the germline V gene are MGHRA and YSYEKL. The CDR3 covers 16 residues. Trimming cost V 4 bases and J 0 bases, with 15 bases left between them. CDR3 protein: CASSRKMEGPNYGYTF. The CDR3 nucleotides are TGCGCCAGCAGCCGGAAGATGGAGGGCCCTAACTATGGCTACACCTTC.

The chain combines TRBV19 with TRBJ2-7, with 9 bases identical to TRBD1. V gave up 7 bases and J gave up 0 bases; unmatched junction bases: 16. The CDR3 has 18 amino acids. The germline gives CDR1 LNHDA, CDR2 SQIVND (reference sequence). DNA of the CDR3: TGTGCCAGTAAAGTCGGACAGGGGCCCTTAGCGGGCTCCTACGAGCAGTACTTC. This codes for CASKVGQGPLAGSYEQYF.

The V call is TRBV10-1, the J call TRBJ2-5; 9 nucleotides match TRBD1. CDR1 is WNHNN, CDR2 SYGVQD, per germline (reference sequence). J gave up 4 bases and V 10 bases, and 7 bases lay outside the gene matches. The CDR3 consists of 13 residues. This CDR3 reads CATSEGQGETQYF. CDR3 DNA sequence: TGCGCCACGTCGGAGGGACAGGGAGAGACCCAGTACTTC.

The chain employs TRBV30 and TRBJ1-5; D is undetermined. This CDR3 comprises 16 residues. Germline lookup yields CDR1 GTSNPN and CDR2 SVGIG (reference sequence). The V end lost 2 bases, the J end lost 6 bases, and 20 bases lay between the germline ends. CDR3 sequence (DNA): TGTGCCTGGAGTTTTAAGGCGCAGGTAGCGGGTCAGCCCCAGCATTTT. Translation: CAWSFKAQVAGQPQHF.

CDR3 nucleotides: TGCGCCAGCAGCTTGGCCGGGACTCTAACCAATGAGCAGTTCTTC. Protein: CASSLAGTLTNEQFF. The chain combines TRBV5-1 with TRBJ2-1, with D possibly matching TRBD2 (6 bases). Trimming removed 0 bases at V and 6 bases at J, with 13 bases between. This CDR3 is 15 amino acids long. The germline V gene encodes CDR1 SGHRS and CDR2 YFSETQ.

The rearrangement links TRBV11-3 to TRBJ2-5; D perhaps matches TRBD1 (6 bases). Trimming pared 5 bases from V and 4 bases from J, leaving 14 bases between. CDR1 and CDR2 from the germline V gene are SGHNT and YENEEA. This CDR3 spans 14 amino acids. CDR3 region: CASSHRERRETQYF. The CDR3 DNA is TGTGCCAGCAGCCACAGGGAAAGGAGAGAGACCCAGTACTTC.

The chain recombines TRBV13 with TRBJ2-5; 9 bases are shared with TRBD2. With V trimmed by 5 bases and J by 5 bases, 9 bases remained unmatched. Germline lookup yields CDR1 PRHDT and CDR2 FYEKMQ (reference sequence). This CDR3 is built from 15 residues. DNA for the CDR3: TGTGCCAGCAGCGACGCGGGACTAGCTTGGGAGACCCAGTACTTC. Its translation is CASSDAGLAWETQYF.

The chain links TRBV5-1 to TRBJ1-1; maybe TRBD1 (5 bases). The CDR3 spans 14 residues. V lost 3 bases to trimming and J lost 1 base, with 10 bases between them. The germline CDR1 and CDR2 sequences are SGHRS and YFSETQ. The CDR3 DNA is TGCGCCAGCAGCTCCTCCGACAGGAACACTGAAGCTTTCTTT. It yields the protein CASSSSDRNTEAFF. Filled out from reference TRBV5-1 and TRBJ1-1, the complete variable domain reads KAGVTQTPRYLIKTRGQQVTLSCSPISGHRSVSWYQQTPGQGLQFLFEYFSETQRNKGNFPGRFSGRQFSNSRSEMNVSTLELGDSALYLCASSSSDRNTEAFFGQGTRLTVV.

The CDR3 protein is CASSLTLRGVDEAFF. CDR3 coding DNA: TGTGCCAGCAGCTTGACCCTCAGGGGGGTTGATGAAGCTTTCTTT. The J gene is TRBJ1-1, the V gene TRBV5-6; TRBD1 agrees at 7 bases. V was pared by 1 base and J by 7 bases, with 10 bases of the junction left unmatched. Germline-derived CDR1 and CDR2 are SGHDT and YYEEEE. The CDR3 consists of 15 residues. The full variable domain, completed using reference TRBV5-6 and TRBJ1-1, is DAGVTQSPTHLIKTRGQQVTLRCSPKSGHDTVSWYQQALGQGPQFIFQYYEEEERQRGNFPDRFSGHQFPNYSSELNVNALLLGDSALYLCASSLTLRGVDEAFFGQGTRLTVV.

The chain couples TRBV7-2 to TRBJ2-1; D remains ambiguous. The CDR3 length is 15 residues. CDR1 and CDR2 (germline): SGHTA, FQGNSA. V lost 4 bases and J lost 1, with 11 bases in between. The CDR3 region is CASSSDLRSYNEQFF. Here the CDR3 DNA reads TGTGCCAGCAGCTCCGACCTGAGGTCCTACAATGAGCAGTTCTTC.

The chain links TRBV19 to TRBJ1-4; TRBD1 matches 7 bases. Trimming at V came to 7 bases and at J to 5 bases, leaving 10 bases not matched to a gene. There are 15 residues in the CDR3. Per germline, CDR1 LNHDA and CDR2 SQIVND (reference sequence). CDR3 DNA: TGTGCCAGTACCCTCTCTGACAGGGCAAATGAAAAACTGTTTTTT. Translating gives CASTLSDRANEKLFF. Looking up the rest from reference TRBV19 and TRBJ1-4 gives the full variable domain: DGGITQSPKYLFRKEGQNVTLSCEQNLNHDAMYWYRQDPGQGLRLIYYSQIVNDFQKGDIAEGYSVSREKKESFPLTVTSAQKNPTAFYLCASTLSDRANEKLFFGSGTQLSVL.

This chain connects TRBV19 to TRBJ1-1, with 8 bases matching TRBD1. The trim removed 7 bases at V and 3 bases at J, leaving 22 bases unmatched. This CDR3 comprises 19 residues. Germline V gives CDR1 LNHDA, CDR2 SQIVND (reference sequence). The CDR3 here is CASTPRLPGGEVVDTEAFF. CDR3 nucleotides: TGTGCCAGTACCCCCCGCCTGCCAGGGGGCGAGGTGGTAGACACTGAAGCTTTCTTT.

This clone has a single count. The rearrangement joins TRBV9 to TRBJ2-1; maybe TRBD1 (5 bases). The CDR3 is 15 residues long. Germline CDR1 is SGDLS and CDR2 is YYNGEE. Trimming removed 0 bases from V and 0 bases from J, with 7 bases in between. The CDR3 bases are TGTGCCAGCAGCGTAGAAGGGGACTCCTACAATGAGCAGTTCTTC. Amino acid sequence: CASSVEGDSYNEQFF.

The genes are TRBV7-8 and TRBJ2-2; 7 bases map to TRBD2. Per germline, CDR1 SGHVS and CDR2 FQNEAQ. CDR3 length: 16 residues. The V gene end was trimmed by 0 bases and the J gene end by 2 bases; junction bases not matched to a gene: 3. CDR3 region: CASSLARGLNTGELFF. For the CDR3, the DNA is TGTGCCAGCAGCTTAGCGCGGGGACTAAACACCGGGGAGCTGTTTTTT.

CDR3 region: CASSLKTGGTDTQYF. CDR3 DNA sequence: TGCGCCAGCAGCTTAAAAACAGGGGGCACAGATACGCAGTATTTT. The chain couples TRBV5-1 to TRBJ2-3; 7 bases are shared with TRBD1. CDR3 size: 15 residues. Germline CDR1 reads SGHRS; CDR2 reads YFSETQ. The J segment lost 1 base and the V segment lost 2 bases, leaving 4 bases of the junction unmatched.

The chain carries TRBV18 and TRBJ2-3, with D unclear. The germline V gene has CDR1 KGHSH and CDR2 LQKENI. Trimming pared 2 bases from V and 2 bases from J, leaving 14 bases between. The CDR3 contains 16 residues. The DNA of the CDR3 is TGTGCCAGCTCACCATTTACGGGTACTAACACAGATACGCAGTATTTT. Its protein product is CASSPFTGTNTDTQYF.

V usage is TRBV5-4 and J usage is TRBJ2-7; D is possibly TRBD2 (6 bases). Germline CDR1 reads SGHNT; CDR2 reads YYREEE (reference sequence). This CDR3 spans 16 amino acids. Trimming stripped 4 bases from V and 0 bases from J, with 17 bases between. CDR3 protein: CASSRDGGVSSYEQYF. DNA for the CDR3: TGTGCCAGCAGCCGAGATGGCGGGGTGAGCTCCTACGAGCAGTACTTC. Complete variable domain (other parts from reference TRBV5-4 and TRBJ2-7): ETGVTQSPTHLIKTRGQQVTLRCSSQSGHNTVSWYQQALGQGPQFIFQYYREEENGRGNFPPRFSGLQFPNYSSELNVNALELDDSALYLCASSRDGGVSSYEQYFGPGTRLTVT.

The chain uses TRBV7-9 and TRBJ1-1; 12 bases align to TRBD1. With 5 bases clipped from V and 4 bases from J, the junction kept 2 bases outside the gene matches. Germline CDR1 reads SEHNR; CDR2 reads FQNEAQ (reference sequence). The length of the CDR3 is 14 residues. CDR3 coding DNA: TGTGCCAGCAGCGGGACAGGGGGCGGCACTGAAGCTTTCTTT. This codes for CASSGTGGGTEAFF.

The rearrangement uses TRBV5-1 and TRBJ2-5, with a weak D call TRBD2 (5 bases). This CDR3 spans 15 amino acids. The germline gives CDR1 SGHRS, CDR2 YFSETQ. V shed 5 bases and J shed 2 bases, with 16 bases lying between them. This CDR3 is CASRGYREGQETQYF. Here the CDR3 DNA reads TGCGCCAGCAGGGGGTACCGGGAAGGACAAGAGACCCAGTACTTC.

The rearrangement uses TRBV4-1 and TRBJ2-5; tentatively, D is TRBD1 (6 bases). The ends were cut back, 0 bases at V and 5 bases at J, with 10 bases in the middle. Looked up from germline, CDR1 is MGHRA and CDR2 is YSYEKL. This CDR3 has 14 residues. The CDR3 DNA reads TGCGCCAGCAGCCAAGATGGCAGGGGTGAGACCCAGTACTTC. Amino acid sequence: CASSQDGRGETQYF.